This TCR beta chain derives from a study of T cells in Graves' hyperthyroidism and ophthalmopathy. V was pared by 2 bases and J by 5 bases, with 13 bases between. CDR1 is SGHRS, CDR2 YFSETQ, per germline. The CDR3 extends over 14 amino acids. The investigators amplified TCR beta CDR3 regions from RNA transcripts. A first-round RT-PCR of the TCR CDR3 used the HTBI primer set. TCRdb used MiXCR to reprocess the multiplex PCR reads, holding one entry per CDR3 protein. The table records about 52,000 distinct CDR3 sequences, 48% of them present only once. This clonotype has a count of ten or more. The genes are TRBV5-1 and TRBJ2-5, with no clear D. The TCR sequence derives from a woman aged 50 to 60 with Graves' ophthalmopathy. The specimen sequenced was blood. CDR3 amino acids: CASSFEVGVETQYF. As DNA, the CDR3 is TGCGCCAGCAGCTTCGAGGTGGGTGTGGAGACCCAGTACTTC.